These 22 T cell receptor beta chains were sequenced from one sample in a study of T cell repertoires in aging, cancer and after chemotherapy. The template was genomic DNA from peripheral blood, not RNA. Multiplex touch-down PCR with TRB-A/B primers amplified rearranged V-D-J TRB sequences. TCRdb re-analysed the multiplex PCR reads in MiXCR, keeping a single row per CDR3 protein. The sample has around 5,500 distinct CDR3 sequences, approximately 31% seen once. Source material: blood. The receptors originated from a human donor in good health.

This clonotype is categorized as medium-sized (0.01 to 0.1%). The rearrangement joins TRBV6-5 to TRBJ2-3; 10 bases align to TRBD1. CDR3 size: 15 residues. Germline V gives CDR1 MNHEY, CDR2 SVGAGI. The trim removed 4 bases at V and 6 bases at J, leaving 7 bases unmatched. CDR3 sequence reads: CASSLGTGAPDTQYF. DNA of the CDR3: TGTGCCAGCAGTTTGGGGACAGGGGCGCCTGATACGCAGTATTTT.

The chain combines TRBV6-4 with TRBJ2-7; D might be TRBD2 (6 bases). The CDR3 has 14 amino acids. V was trimmed by 4 bases and J by 7 bases, leaving 17 bases between them. Germline CDR1 MRHNA, CDR2 SNTAGT. The CDR3 reads CASSGQGAGGEQYF. For the CDR3, the DNA is TGTGCCAGCAGTGGTCAAGGGGCCGGGGGTGAGCAGTACTTC.

This clonotype was counted only a few times. This sequence joins TRBV19 and TRBJ1-2; D is ambiguous. The CDR3 is made up of 14 amino acids. V lost 6 bases and J lost 8, with 19 bases in between. Germline-derived CDR1 and CDR2 are LNHDA and SQIVND (reference sequence). CDR3 amino acids: CASSEWVALRGYTF. CDR3 bases: TGTGCCAGTAGCGAGTGGGTCGCCCTCCGGGGCTACACCTTC.

The chain carries TRBV6-5 and TRBJ2-5; D is undetermined. CDR3 length equals 16 residues. Germline V CDR1 and CDR2: MNHEY, SVGAGI. V was trimmed by 6 bases and J by 3 bases, leaving 20 bases between them. This chain's CDR3 is CASSQVLVQLKETQYF. Here the CDR3 DNA reads TGTGCCAGCAGCCAAGTCCTGGTACAGCTTAAAGAGACCCAGTACTTC.

V is TRBV12-3 or TRBV12-4 and J is TRBJ2-5; D uncertain. V lost 5 bases and J 7 bases, leaving 20 bases between the germline ends. The CDR3 contains 15 residues. This chain's CDR3 is CASSPSLASVGTQYF. CDR3 sequence (DNA): TGTGCCAGCAGTCCTTCTCTCGCCTCTGTCGGGACCCAGTACTTC.

This sequence joins TRBV18 and TRBJ2-2; the D is unclear. V lost 2 bases and J lost 1, with 8 bases in between. Germline CDR1 and CDR2: KGHSH and LQKENI. The CDR3 has 15 amino acids. Here the CDR3 DNA reads TGTGCCAGCTCACCAGGGCCGGAGAACACCGGGGAGCTGTTTTTT. It yields the protein CASSPGPENTGELFF. Variable domain in full (rest from reference TRBV18 and TRBJ2-2): NAGVMQNPRHLVRRRGQEARLRCSPMKGHSHVYWYRQLPEEGLKFMVYLQKENIIDESGMPKERFSAEFPKEGPSILRIQQVVRGDSAAYFCASSPGPENTGELFFGEGSRLTVL.

There are a few counts of this clonotype. The chain carries TRBV27 and TRBJ2-7; 10 bases line up with TRBD2. The V and J ends lost 3 bases and 7 bases, in that order; junction bases with no gene match: 12. The length of the CDR3 is 16 residues. The germline V gene encodes CDR1 MNHEY and CDR2 SMNVEV (reference sequence). CDR3 region: CASSLSSGRAWGEQYF. The DNA of the CDR3 is TGTGCCAGCAGTTTGAGCAGCGGGAGGGCCTGGGGGGAGCAGTACTTC.

This clonotype was detected only a few times. J is TRBJ2-4 and V is TRBV6-5; perhaps TRBD2 as D (5 bases). This CDR3 has 16 amino acids. V shed 0 bases and J shed 0 bases, with 9 bases lying between them. The germline CDR1 and CDR2 sequences are MNHEY and SVGAGI. For the CDR3, the DNA is TGTGCCAGCAGTTACTCGAAACGGGAAGCCAAAAACATTCAGTACTTC. Its translation: CASSYSKREAKNIQYF.

The chain carries TRBV10-3 and TRBJ2-5; 8 bases agree with TRBD2. The CDR3 is made up of 15 amino acids. Unmatched junction bases numbered 9, after V lost 7 bases and J lost 2 bases. Germline-derived CDR1 and CDR2 are ENHRY and SYGVKD. The CDR3 sequence: CAIKGSGVNQETQYF. DNA for the CDR3: TGTGCCATCAAAGGTAGCGGGGTGAATCAAGAGACCCAGTACTTC.

The chain is built from TRBV6-2 or TRBV6-3 and TRBJ2-1, with 10 bases fitting TRBD2. CDR3 length equals 17 residues. Germline CDR1 MNHEY, CDR2 SVGEGT. Germline trimming cut 0 bases from V and 3 bases from J; bases unmatched to any gene: 5. This chain's CDR3 is CASSYSPTSGIYNEQFF. CDR3 nucleotides: TGTGCCAGCAGTTACTCCCCAACTAGCGGGATCTACAATGAGCAGTTCTTC.

This clonotype was seen only a few times. The CDR3 reads CASGAGYGTDTQYF. CDR3 nucleotide sequence: TGCGCCAGCGGGGCAGGATACGGCACAGATACGCAGTATTTT. The chain is built from TRBV5-1 and TRBJ2-3; a possible D gene is TRBD1 (5 bases). Germline CDR1 reads SGHRS; CDR2 reads YFSETQ. Trimming pared 7 bases from V and 1 base from J, leaving 13 bases between. The CDR3 sequence is 14 residues long. Filled out from reference TRBV5-1 and TRBJ2-3, the complete variable domain reads KAGVTQTPRYLIKTRGQQVTLSCSPISGHRSVSWYQQTPGQGLQFLFEYFSETQRNKGNFPGRFSGRQFSNSRSEMNVSTLELGDSALYLCASGAGYGTDTQYFGPGTRLTVL.

This clonotype is medium-sized by share. The chain joins TRBV6-5 to TRBJ1-1; D call uncertain. This CDR3 comprises 14 residues. CDR1 is MNHEY and CDR2 is SVGAGI in the germline V gene. Trimming removed 3 bases at V and 5 bases at J, with 13 bases between. The CDR3 loop is CASSYYRFGTEAFF. The CDR3 region has the DNA TGTGCCAGCAGTTATTACCGGTTCGGAACTGAAGCTTTCTTT.

This clonotype was picked up a small number of times. This rearrangement joins TRBV18 to TRBJ2-7, with a possible D match to TRBD2 (6 bases). The CDR3 runs to 15 residues. Germline V lookup: CDR1 KGHSH, CDR2 LQKENI. V was pared by 0 bases and J by 6 bases, with 15 bases between. The DNA for the CDR3 is TGTGCCAGCTCACCACCAGGAGGGGTTAATAGCGAGCAGTACTTC. The encoded protein is CASSPPGGVNSEQYF.

This clonotype was counted only a few times. The gene calls are TRBV6-2 or TRBV6-3 and TRBJ2-7; 9 bases are a match to TRBD2. Germline V lookup: CDR1 MNHEY, CDR2 SVGEGT. The CDR3 extends over 13 amino acids. Trimming took 6 bases from V and 7 from J; bases not matched to a gene: 7. For the CDR3, the DNA is TGTGCCAGCAGGCCTAGCGGGACCCCTGAGCAGTACTTC. The encoded protein is CASRPSGTPEQYF.

This clonotype qualifies as medium-sized. The V gene is TRBV30, the J gene TRBJ1-2; D is uncertain. The germline CDR1 and CDR2 sequences are GTSNPN and SVGIG (reference sequence). The length of the CDR3 is 14 residues. Trimming pared 3 bases from V and 7 bases from J, leaving 18 bases between. CDR3 amino acids: CAWRRADGVSGYTF. CDR3 bases: TGTGCCTGGAGAAGAGCAGACGGGGTGAGTGGCTACACCTTC.

The chain employs TRBV27 and TRBJ1-2; tentative D call: TRBD1 (5 bases). Germline CDR1 MNHEY, CDR2 SMNVEV (reference sequence). CDR3 length: 13 residues. With 1 base removed from V and 8 bases from J, the gap between germline ends came to 11 bases. CDR3 amino acids: CASSLWQGEGYTF. In DNA, the CDR3 is TGTGCCAGCAGTTTATGGCAGGGCGAGGGCTACACCTTC.

V is TRBV29-1 and J is TRBJ1-1; D uncertain. Trimming pared 1 base from V and 1 base from J, leaving 1 base between. This CDR3 has 11 amino acids. Germline V gives CDR1 SQVTM, CDR2 ANQGSEA. The CDR3 sequence is CSVEGNTEAFF. CDR3 nucleotide sequence: TGCAGCGTTGAAGGGAACACTGAAGCTTTCTTT.

This clonotype is deemed medium-sized. This chain uses TRBV19 with TRBJ2-7; 10 positions match TRBD1. Germline trimming cut 7 bases from V and 2 bases from J; bases unmatched to any gene: 17. Germline assignment: CDR1 LNHDA and CDR2 SQIVND (reference sequence). CDR3 size: 18 residues. The CDR3 protein is CASTIRMVDRGLTYEQYF. The DNA for the CDR3 is TGTGCCAGTACCATACGAATGGTTGACAGGGGGCTCACCTACGAGCAGTACTTC.

The V gene is TRBV19, the J gene TRBJ1-5, with D perhaps matching TRBD1 (5 bases). Germline values: CDR1 LNHDA, CDR2 SQIVND (reference sequence). V was shortened by 1 base and J by 11 bases, with 15 bases between the two germline ends. The CDR3 has 14 amino acids. This chain's CDR3 is CASSIVAGEGAQHF. Here the CDR3 DNA reads TGTGCCAGTAGTATAGTCGCCGGGGAAGGGGCCCAGCATTTT.

This clonotype was seen a single time. The CDR3 region is CASSPTGIYEQYF. The CDR3 DNA sequence: TGTGCCAGCAGTCCGACTGGGATCTACGAGCAGTACTTC. The J gene is TRBJ2-7, the V gene TRBV19; no clear D. This CDR3 has 13 residues. The germline gives CDR1 LNHDA, CDR2 SQIVND (reference sequence). Trimming shortened V by 9 bases and J by 3 bases, and 15 bases separated the two germline ends.

By proportion, this clonotype is large (0.1 to 1%). The gene calls are TRBV29-1 and TRBJ2-3, with D uncertain. CDR3 length equals 12 residues. Trimming left V 4 bases short and J 2 bases short, with 7 bases between. Germline values: CDR1 SQVTM, CDR2 ANQGSEA. The CDR3 region has the DNA TGCAGCGTTGTCCGTGTCACAGATACGCAGTATTTT. Translating gives CSVVRVTDTQYF.

This clonotype is deemed medium-sized (0.01 to 0.1%). This sequence joins TRBV5-4 and TRBJ2-2, with D perhaps being TRBD1 or TRBD2 (7 bases each). V was cut by 4 bases and J by 5 bases, with 15 bases left in between. CDR1 and CDR2 (germline): SGHNT, YYREEE (reference sequence). The CDR3 covers 15 residues. The CDR3 nucleotides are TGTGCCAGCAGCACTGGGAGGGGGCTGACCGGGGAGCTGTTTTTT. Translated: CASSTGRGLTGELFF.